This is a list of T cell receptor beta chains from one sample in a study of sequential checkpoint blockade in melanoma. Only in-frame clones appear in the TCRdb table, and some are missing; sequencing was by immunoSEQ multiplex PCR. Of about 40,000 clones listed, just over 85% were seen once; the top ten hold 9% to 15%. This specimen consisted of CD8+ T cells sorted from blood (inferred from file names), obtained from a patient given nivolumab and ipilimumab in sequence. The source is a human donor with melanoma. Both conserved end residues are part of each CDR3. The D gene is left open where the match is weak. Not all rows give a size; the values are once, few, many and, for expanded clones, a class.

>.|.|TRBJ2-7|TRBV27
TGTGCCAGCGGAGCGGGTCGAGCCTACGAGCAGTACTTC
CASGAGRAYEQYF
>.|.|TRBJ2-5|TRBV25-1
TGTGCCAGCAGTGAATTGGGCAGTCAAGAGACCCAGTACTTC
CASSELGSQETQYF
>.|.|TRBJ1-1|TRBV19
TGTGCCAGTAGTATGTCAGAGAACACTGAAGCTTTCTTT
CASSMSENTEAFF
>.|.|TRBJ2-1|TRBV6-5
TGTGCCAGCAGTTACTCGCTAGCGCCCTCCTACAATGAGCAGTTCTTC
CASSYSLAPSYNEQFF
>.|TRBD2|TRBJ2-1|TRBV4-3
TGCGCCAGCAGCCAAGATTACGGGAGGGGGGGGCAGTTCTTC
CASSQDYGRGGQFF
>.|.|TRBJ2-1|TRBV28
TGTGCCAGCAGCGCCACAGACTACAATGAGCAGTTCTTC
CASSATDYNEQFF
>.|TRBD1|TRBJ1-1|TRBV19
TGTGCCAGTAGTCCGGGACAGGGGAACACTGAAGCTTTCTTT
CASSPGQGNTEAFF
>.|.|TRBJ1-2|TRBV7-9
TGTGCCAGCAGTGCGTTATTAGAACGGACGGGGAATGGCTACACCTTC
CASSALLERTGNGYTF
>once|TRBD2|TRBJ2-7|TRBV19
TGTGCCAGTAGTATAGCGGGAGGGCCCTACGAGCAGTACTTC
CASSIAGGPYEQYF
>.|.|TRBJ2-7|TRBV2
TGTGCCAGCAGCGCGACAGAGGCCTCCTACGAGCAGTACTTC
CASSATEASYEQYF
>.|.|TRBJ2-7|TRBV10-3
TGTGCCATCAGTGATCAGGTTTCCTACGAGCAGTACTTC
CAISDQVSYEQYF
>.|.|TRBJ1-1|TRBV7-9
TGTGCCAGCACCGATGGACTGTTGGACGCTTTCTTT
CASTDGLLDAFF
>few|.|TRBJ2-4|TRBV6-1
TGTGCCAGCAGTGATACAGGGACATCGACAAACATTCAGTACTTC
CASSDTGTSTNIQYF
>.|.|TRBJ1-1|TRBV6-1
TGTGCCAGCAGTGAATATAGGGGGTACACTGAAGCTTTCTTT
CASSEYRGYTEAFF
>once|.|TRBJ2-1|TRBV9
TGTGCCAGCAGCGCCAAGGGACAATACAATGAGCAGTTCTTC
CASSAKGQYNEQFF
>.|.|TRBJ1-3|TRBV9
TGTGCCAGCAGCGGAGACGGGGACACCATATATTTT
CASSGDGDTIYF
>.|TRBD2|TRBJ2-7|TRBV27
TGTGCCAGCAGTTTATCTGTCCTAGCGGGAGTTAACTACGAGCAGTACTTC
CASSLSVLAGVNYEQYF
>.|TRBD2|TRBJ2-3|TRBV9
TGTGCCAGCAGCCCGACGGGAGGGTCCGGGCAGTATTTT
CASSPTGGSGQYF
>.|.|TRBJ2-6|TRBV27
TGTGCCAGCAGTTCCCTATCTGGGGCCAACGTCCTGACTTTC
CASSSLSGANVLTF
>.|TRBD2|TRBJ2-2|TRBV4-1
TGCGCCAGCAGCCAAGATCTTGTTAGCGGGAGCCACACCGGGGAGCTGTTTTTT
CASSQDLVSGSHTGELFF
>.|.|TRBJ2-7|TRBV5-4
TGTGCCAGCAGCTTGTGGCAAGACTACGAGCAGTACTTC
CASSLWQDYEQYF
>.|.|TRBJ2-1|TRBV7-3
TGTGCCAGCAGCGTAAGGGCCATAGCGGTACAAAGGGATGAGCAGTTCTTC
CASSVRAIAVQRDEQFF
>once|TRBD2|TRBJ2-7|TRBV7-6
TGTGCCAGCAGCGCCGGACTAGCGGTAGCCTACGAGCAGTACTTC
CASSAGLAVAYEQYF
>.|TRBD1|TRBJ2-7|TRBV29-1
TGCAGCGCAAGGACAGGGCAGACCTACGAGCAGTACTTC
CSARTGQTYEQYF
>.|TRBD1|TRBJ1-2|TRBV5-6
TGTGCCAGCAGCTCGACAGGGGTCTATGGCTACACCTTC
CASSSTGVYGYTF
>few|.|TRBJ1-1|TRBV7-9
TGTGCCAGCAGCCCATTCAACTCGAACACTGAAGCTTTCTTT
CASSPFNSNTEAFF
>.|.|TRBJ2-7|TRBV6-4
TGTGCCGTCAGAGGAAGGGACAACGAGCAGTACTTC
CAVRGRDNEQYF
>once|.|TRBJ1-1|TRBV30
TGTGCCTGGATTTCCATGAACACTGAAGCTTTCTTT
CAWISMNTEAFF
>.|TRBD2|TRBJ2-1|TRBV2
TGTGCCAGCAGCCTAGCGGGAACCTACAATGAGCAGTTCTTC
CASSLAGTYNEQFF
>.|.|TRBJ2-1|TRBV7-9
TGTGCCAGCAGCGGCGGGGCGTACAATGAGCAGTTCTTC
CASSGGAYNEQFF
>once|TRBD2|TRBJ2-2|TRBV5-1
TGCGCCAGCAGCTCGGGACTAGCGGGAGTGTTAACCGGGGAGCTGTTTTTT
CASSSGLAGVLTGELFF
>.|.|TRBJ2-1|TRBV19
TGTGCCAGTAGCATAGCGGACAACTACAATGAGCAGTTCTTC
CASSIADNYNEQFF
>.|TRBD1|TRBJ2-7|TRBV19
TGTGCCAGTAGTATAGCCGCCGGACAGGGCGAGCAGTACTTC
CASSIAAGQGEQYF
>.|.|TRBJ1-1|TRBV29-1
TGCAGCGTTGATCTCGGCAGGCCGAGTGAAGCTTTCTTT
CSVDLGRPSEAFF
>few|.|TRBJ1-4|TRBV21-1
TGTGCCAGCAGCTCCCATGAACAGGACCCGATTGCAACTAATGAAAAACTGTTTTTT
CASSSHEQDPIATNEKLFF
>.|.|TRBJ1-5|TRBV6-5
TGTGCCAGCAGTTACACCTACAATCAGCCCCAGCATTTT
CASSYTYNQPQHF
>.|.|TRBJ1-3|TRBV4-1
TGCGCCAGCAGCCAAGATGTGTGGGGCCTGAGTCCCATATATTTT
CASSQDVWGLSPIYF
>.|TRBD1|TRBJ1-1|TRBV4-1
TGCGCCAGCAGCCAGGGACAGGGGGACACTGAAGCTTTCTTT
CASSQGQGDTEAFF
>.|.|TRBJ1-1|TRBV14
TGTGCCAGCAGCTTTAGCTCCGGGGGCACTGAAGCTTTCTTT
CASSFSSGGTEAFF
>.|.|TRBJ1-2|TRBV7-9
TGTGCCAGCAGCTTCTCCCAGGGAGGGGACGGCTACACCTTC
CASSFSQGGDGYTF
>few|.|TRBJ1-2|TRBV10-3
TGTGCCATCAGGGGGACTTCCGCTGGCTACACCTTC
CAIRGTSAGYTF
>.|TRBD1|TRBJ2-7|TRBV27
TGTGCCAGCAGCTCCGGGACAGGTCCCTACGAGCAGTACTTC
CASSSGTGPYEQYF
>.|.|TRBJ2-5|TRBV9
TGTGCCAGCAGCGTAGGCGGCGGGGCCCAAGAGACCCAGTACTTC
CASSVGGGAQETQYF
>.|TRBD1|TRBJ1-2|TRBV28
TGTGCCAGCACGCAACAGGGGGCGAACTATGGCTACACCTTC
CASTQQGANYGYTF
>.|TRBD2|TRBJ2-1|TRBV11-2
TGTGCCAGCAGCTTAGAAACGGGACTAGCGGTATTCGATGAGCAGTTCTTC
CASSLETGLAVFDEQFF
>.|TRBD2|TRBJ2-5|TRBV7-3
TGTGCCAGCAGCTTAGGACTAGGTCGTGAGCAGTACTTC
CASSLGLGREQYF
>.|TRBD2|TRBJ2-1|TRBV6-5
TGTGCCAGCAGTTACGGGACTAGCGGGAGGAATGAGCAGTTCTTC
CASSYGTSGRNEQFF
>.|.|TRBJ1-1|TRBV7-3
TGTGCCAGCAGTTTGGGGCATACGAACACTGAAGCTTTCTTT
CASSLGHTNTEAFF